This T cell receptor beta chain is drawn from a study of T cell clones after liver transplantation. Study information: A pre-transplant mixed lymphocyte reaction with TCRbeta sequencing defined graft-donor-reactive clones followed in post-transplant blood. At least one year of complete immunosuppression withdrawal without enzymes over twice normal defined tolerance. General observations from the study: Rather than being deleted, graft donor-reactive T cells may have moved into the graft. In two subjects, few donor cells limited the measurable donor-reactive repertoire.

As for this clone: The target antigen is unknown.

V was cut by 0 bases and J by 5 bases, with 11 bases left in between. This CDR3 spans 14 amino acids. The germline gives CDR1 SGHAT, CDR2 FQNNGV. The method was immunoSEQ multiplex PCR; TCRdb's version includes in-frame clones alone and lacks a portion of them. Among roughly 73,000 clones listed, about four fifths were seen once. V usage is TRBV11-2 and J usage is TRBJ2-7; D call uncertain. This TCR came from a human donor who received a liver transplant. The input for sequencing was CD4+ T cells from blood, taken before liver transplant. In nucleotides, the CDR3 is TGTGCCAGCAGCTTAGATCCCCTTTTGGACGAGCAGTACTTC. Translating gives CASSLDPLLDEQYF.